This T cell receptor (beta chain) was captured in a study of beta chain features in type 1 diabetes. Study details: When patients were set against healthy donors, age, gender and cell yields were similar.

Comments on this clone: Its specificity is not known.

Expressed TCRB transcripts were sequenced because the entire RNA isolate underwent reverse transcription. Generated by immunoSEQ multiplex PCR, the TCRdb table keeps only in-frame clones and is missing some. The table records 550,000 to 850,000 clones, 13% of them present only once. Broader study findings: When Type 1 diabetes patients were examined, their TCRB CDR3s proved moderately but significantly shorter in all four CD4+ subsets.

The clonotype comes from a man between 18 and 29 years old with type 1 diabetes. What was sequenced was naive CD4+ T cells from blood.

The CDR3 spells CAWGGQTNEKLFF. The CDR3 region has the DNA TGTGCCTGGGGGGGACAGACTAATGAAAAACTGTTTTTT. The V gene is TRBV30, the J gene TRBJ1-4; 7 nucleotides match TRBD1. This CDR3 is 13 amino acids long. V was clipped by 5 bases and J by 2 bases; unmatched bases: 2. Germline CDR1 is GTSNPN and CDR2 is SVGIG (reference sequence).